These 11 T cell receptor beta chains came from one sample sequenced in a study of cytomegalovirus exposure and HLA in healthy donors. PCR was performed using 60 Vbeta and 13 Jbeta primers. Produced via immunoSEQ multiplex PCR; TCRdb's table is partial and in-frame only. The data contain roughly 140,000 clones, about 76% of them seen just once; the ten biggest clones take up 3.9%. The material sequenced was PBMCs. Receptors were obtained from a man aged 18 to 35 in good health and CMV-seronegative.

This clone was recorded once. This chain connects TRBV6-5 to TRBJ2-7; D might be TRBD1 (5 bases). The CDR3 spans 14 residues. Germline V gives CDR1 MNHEY, CDR2 SVGAGI. Between the trimmed V and J ends, which lost 6 bases and 6 bases, there was a span of 18 bases. CDR3 DNA: TGTGCCAGCAGCTACAGCAGTTTAGGGGCCGAGCAGTACTTC. Residues: CASSYSSLGAEQYF.

The table lists this clone with a count of one. The chain uses TRBV29-1 and TRBJ1-2; a possible D gene is TRBD1 (5 bases). This CDR3 comprises 14 residues. Germline CDR1 reads SQVTM; CDR2 reads ANQGSEA. V lost 3 bases, J lost 4 bases, and 15 bases lay in between. DNA for the CDR3: TGCAGCGTTGAGGGACCGGGGGTCCTCTATGGCTACACCTTC. This encodes CSVEGPGVLYGYTF.

V gene TRBV30 combines with J gene TRBJ2-3; TRBD2 aligns across 9 bases. The CDR3 extends over 15 amino acids. Germline-derived CDR1 and CDR2 are GTSNPN and SVGIG (reference sequence). V lost 2 bases to trimming and J lost 5 bases; unmatched junction nucleotides: 8. This CDR3 reads CAWSMTSGLKDTQYF. The CDR3, as DNA: TGTGCCTGGAGTATGACTAGCGGTCTTAAAGATACGCAGTATTTT.

This clone turned up a few times. The J gene is TRBJ1-4, the V gene TRBV2; a weak D match, TRBD1 (5 bases). V lost 1 base and J lost 4, with 13 bases in between. The CDR3 length is 16 residues. CDR1 SNHLY and CDR2 FYNNEI come from the germline V gene. The CDR3 DNA is TGTGCCAGCAGTGAAGTTAGAGACAGAATTAATGAAAAACTGTTTTTT. Its translation: CASSEVRDRINEKLFF.

The CDR3 DNA is TGTGCCAGCAGCTTAGGGGACAGGGCCGCTTTCTTT. It specifies CASSLGDRAAFF. The J gene is TRBJ1-1, the V gene TRBV7-9; TRBD1 matches 9 bases. The CDR3 runs to 12 residues. J was trimmed by 11 bases and V by 1 base; bases with no gene match: 2. Germline lookup yields CDR1 SEHNR and CDR2 FQNEAQ (reference sequence).

This clone was seen just once. This chain links TRBV6-4 with TRBJ2-1; D might be TRBD2 (5 bases). Trimming shortened V by 11 bases and J by 2 bases, and 19 bases separated the two germline ends. From germline, CDR1 is MRHNA and CDR2 SNTAGT. The CDR3 extends over 15 amino acids. The CDR3 DNA reads TGTGCCGCCTCGAGGGAAGGATTACCCTACAATGAGCAGTTCTTC. The encoded protein is CAASREGLPYNEQFF.

The rearrangement links TRBV15 to TRBJ2-5; 8 positions agree with TRBD2. The J call may not be correct, given that the DNA end is closer to TRBJ2-7. The CDR3 contains 16 residues. Germline CDR1 LNHNV, CDR2 YYDKDF (reference sequence). The CDR3 nucleotides read TGTGCCACCAGCAGAGAGGGACTAGGTGACTCCTACGAGCAGTACTTC. This gives the protein CATSREGLGDSYEQYF.

The count of this clone is one. This chain uses TRBV4-2 with TRBJ2-7; a weak D match, TRBD1 (6 bases). The CDR3 is made up of 14 amino acids. Trimming removed 4 bases from V and 4 bases from J, with 14 bases in between. Germline CDR1 LGHNA, CDR2 YNFKEQ. The CDR3 protein is CASSPPGEWYEQYF. Written as DNA, the CDR3 is TGTGCCAGCAGCCCTCCAGGGGAGTGGTACGAGCAGTACTTC.

The chain carries TRBV5-1 and TRBJ2-5; 7 bases agree with TRBD2. The CDR3 is 15 residues long. The germline V gene has CDR1 SGHRS and CDR2 YFSETQ. Losses at the gene ends were 0 bases for V and 3 bases for J; bases not matched to a gene: 5. This chain's CDR3 is CASSLGTSVKETQYF. The CDR3 DNA reads as TGCGCCAGCAGCTTGGGTACTAGCGTGAAAGAGACCCAGTACTTC. The variable domain in full, with the rest retrieved from reference TRBV5-1 and TRBJ2-5, is KAGVTQTPRYLIKTRGQQVTLSCSPISGHRSVSWYQQTPGQGLQFLFEYFSETQRNKGNFPGRFSGRQFSNSRSEMNVSTLELGDSALYLCASSLGTSVKETQYFGPGTRLLVL.

V and J are TRBV28 and TRBJ2-5, with TRBD2 as a possible D gene (5 bases). The end of the DNA is better explained by TRBJ2-7, so the J call may be wrong. The CDR3 runs 14 residues. Germline values: CDR1 MDHEN, CDR2 SYDVKM. The CDR3 bases are TGTGCCAGCGACGAAGAGACGGACTTCTACGAGCAGTACTTC. It yields the protein CASDEETDFYEQYF.

This clone was detected only a few times. Other DNA variants within this sample encode the same CDR3. The chain combines TRBV6-5 with TRBJ1-6, with D unresolved. This CDR3 is 13 amino acids long. The V gene lost 5 bases and the J gene lost 7 bases, with 9 bases spanning the gap. Germline CDR1 is MNHEY and CDR2 is SVGAGI. This CDR3 is CASSPGVNSPLHF. CDR3 nucleotide sequence: TGTGCCAGCAGTCCCGGGGTGAATTCACCCCTCCACTTT.